This is a list of T cell receptor beta chains from one sample in a study of post-analysis software for immune sequencing data. MiXCR, run by TCRdb on the PCR reads, gives a single entry per CDR3 protein. The data hold roughly 650,000 distinct CDR3 sequences, with more than 50% observed a single time. The sample taken for sequencing was blood. Receptors were obtained from a girl aged 2 to 10 with multiple sclerosis. The CDR3 runs from the conserved cysteine through the conserved F or W. D genes are given only for firm matches. The listing skips clone size in some rows; elsewhere it reads once, few, many or a size class.

abundance: .; v_gene: TRBV15; d_gene: TRBD1; j_gene: TRBJ2-1; CDR3nt: TGTGCCACCAGCAGAGACCTAAACAGGGGGAACAATGAGCAGTTCTTC; CDR3aa: CATSRDLNRGNNEQFF
abundance: .; v_gene: TRBV7-2; d_gene: .; j_gene: TRBJ2-5; CDR3nt: TGTGCCAGCAGAGAGAGCCTTGAGCAGTACTTC; CDR3aa: CASRESLEQYF
abundance: .; v_gene: TRBV29-1; d_gene: TRBD1; j_gene: TRBJ2-3; CDR3nt: TGCAGCGTTGAAGCCGGCAACAGGGGCTTCACAGATACGCAGTATTTT; CDR3aa: CSVEAGNRGFTDTQYF
abundance: .; v_gene: TRBV2; d_gene: .; j_gene: TRBJ2-5; CDR3nt: TGTGCCAGCGGAACCCGCGGGTCTTCGGTGACCCAGTACTTC; CDR3aa: CASGTRGSSVTQYF
abundance: .; v_gene: TRBV18; d_gene: TRBD1; j_gene: TRBJ1-1; CDR3nt: TGTGCCAGCTCACCTACCGACAGGGGCAGCACTGAAGCTTTCTTT; CDR3aa: CASSPTDRGSTEAFF
abundance: .; v_gene: TRBV20-1; d_gene: .; j_gene: TRBJ2-5; CDR3nt: TGCAGTGCTTCCCCGACTAACCAAGAGACCCAGTACTTC; CDR3aa: CSASPTNQETQYF
abundance: once; v_gene: TRBV6-1; d_gene: TRBD2; j_gene: TRBJ2-1; CDR3nt: TGTGCCAGCAGTGAATATCCTAGCGGGACTTCATCCGATTACAATGAGCAGTTCTTC; CDR3aa: CASSEYPSGTSSDYNEQFF
abundance: .; v_gene: TRBV12-3/TRBV12-4; d_gene: .; j_gene: TRBJ2-3; CDR3nt: TGTGCCAGCAGTTTGAACTGGATCACAGATACGCAGTATTTT; CDR3aa: CASSLNWITDTQYF
abundance: .; v_gene: TRBV15; d_gene: .; j_gene: TRBJ2-5; CDR3nt: TGTGCCACCAGCAGAGCAACTACCTACAGGGACGAGACCCAGTACTTC; CDR3aa: CATSRATTYRDETQYF
abundance: .; v_gene: TRBV25-1; d_gene: .; j_gene: TRBJ2-5; CDR3nt: TGCGCCAGCGGAATGACCCTGCAAGAGACCCAGTACTTC; CDR3aa: CASGMTLQETQYF
abundance: .; v_gene: TRBV9; d_gene: .; j_gene: TRBJ2-5; CDR3nt: TGTGCCAGCAGCGCAGCGCCGGGGCCGAGGGAGACCCAGTACTTC; CDR3aa: CASSAAPGPRETQYF
abundance: few; v_gene: TRBV7-6; d_gene: TRBD2; j_gene: TRBJ2-3; CDR3nt: TGTGCCAGCAGCTTAGGAAGCGGGGGGCGCACAGATACGCAGTATTTT; CDR3aa: CASSLGSGGRTDTQYF
abundance: few; v_gene: TRBV5-1; d_gene: TRBD2; j_gene: TRBJ2-1; CDR3nt: TGCGCCAGCAGAGAGACAACTAGCGAGGAGTTCTTC; CDR3aa: CASRETTSEEFF
abundance: .; v_gene: TRBV20-1; d_gene: .; j_gene: TRBJ1-5; CDR3nt: TGCAGTGCTAGGCCCCGAGAGGAGGGAGATCAGCCCCAGCATTTT; CDR3aa: CSARPREEGDQPQHF
abundance: .; v_gene: TRBV7-3; d_gene: .; j_gene: TRBJ1-6; CDR3nt: TGTGCCAGCAGCCCGAAGGTGACAGCGGCTGTCAATTCACCCCTCCACTTT; CDR3aa: CASSPKVTAAVNSPLHF
abundance: .; v_gene: TRBV7-2; d_gene: .; j_gene: TRBJ2-7; CDR3nt: TGTGCCAGCAGCCCCGAGTTCCCAAGCGAGCAGTACTTC; CDR3aa: CASSPEFPSEQYF